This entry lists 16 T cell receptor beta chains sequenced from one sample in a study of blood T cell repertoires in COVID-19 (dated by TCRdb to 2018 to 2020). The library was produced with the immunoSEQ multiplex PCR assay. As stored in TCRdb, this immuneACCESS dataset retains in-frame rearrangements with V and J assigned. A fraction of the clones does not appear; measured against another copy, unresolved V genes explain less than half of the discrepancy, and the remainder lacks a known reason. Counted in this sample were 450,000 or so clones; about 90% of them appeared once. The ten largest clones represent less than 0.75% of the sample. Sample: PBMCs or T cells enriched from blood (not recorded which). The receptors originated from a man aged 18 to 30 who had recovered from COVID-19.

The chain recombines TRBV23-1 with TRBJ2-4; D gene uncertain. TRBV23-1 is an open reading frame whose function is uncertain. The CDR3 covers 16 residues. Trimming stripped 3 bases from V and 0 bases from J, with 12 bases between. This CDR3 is CASSHVGTRAKNIQYF. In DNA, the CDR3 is TGCGCCAGCAGTCACGTCGGTACCCGAGCCAAAAACATTCAGTACTTC.

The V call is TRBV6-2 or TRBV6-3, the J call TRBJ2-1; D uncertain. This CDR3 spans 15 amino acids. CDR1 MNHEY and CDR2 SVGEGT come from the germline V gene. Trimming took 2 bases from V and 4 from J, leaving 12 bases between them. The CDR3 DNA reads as TGTGCCAGCAGTTACCCTAAAAACAGTTACAATGAGCAGTTCTTC. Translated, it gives CASSYPKNSYNEQFF.

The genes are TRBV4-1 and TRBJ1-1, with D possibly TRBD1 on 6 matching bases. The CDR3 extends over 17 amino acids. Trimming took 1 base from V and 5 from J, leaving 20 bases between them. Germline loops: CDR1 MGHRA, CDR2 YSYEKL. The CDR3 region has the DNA TGCGCCAGCAGCCAAGCCGACCTAAGGAAGGGGGAGACTGAAGCTTTCTTT. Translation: CASSQADLRKGETEAFF.

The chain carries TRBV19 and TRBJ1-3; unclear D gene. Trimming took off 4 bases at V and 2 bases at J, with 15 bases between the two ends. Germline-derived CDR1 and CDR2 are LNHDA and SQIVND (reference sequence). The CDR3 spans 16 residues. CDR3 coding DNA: TGTGCCAGTAGTAGCCGAGCGGTCCCCCCTGGAAACACCATATATTTT. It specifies CASSSRAVPPGNTIYF. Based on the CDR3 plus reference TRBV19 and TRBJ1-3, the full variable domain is DGGITQSPKYLFRKEGQNVTLSCEQNLNHDAMYWYRQDPGQGLRLIYYSQIVNDFQKGDIAEGYSVSREKKESFPLTVTSAQKNPTAFYLCASSSRAVPPGNTIYFGEGSWLTVV.

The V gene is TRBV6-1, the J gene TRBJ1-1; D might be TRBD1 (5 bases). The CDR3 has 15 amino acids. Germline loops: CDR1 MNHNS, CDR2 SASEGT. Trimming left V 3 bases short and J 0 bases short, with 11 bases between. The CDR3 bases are TGTGCCAGCAGTGAGGGGCCAGGGTTGAACACTGAAGCTTTCTTT. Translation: CASSEGPGLNTEAFF.

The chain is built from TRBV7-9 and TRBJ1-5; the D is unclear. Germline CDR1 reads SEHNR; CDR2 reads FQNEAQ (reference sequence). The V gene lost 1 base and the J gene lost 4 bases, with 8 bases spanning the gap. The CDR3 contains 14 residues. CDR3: CASSLVAGNQPQHF. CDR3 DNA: TGTGCCAGCAGCTTAGTAGCGGGGAATCAGCCCCAGCATTTT.

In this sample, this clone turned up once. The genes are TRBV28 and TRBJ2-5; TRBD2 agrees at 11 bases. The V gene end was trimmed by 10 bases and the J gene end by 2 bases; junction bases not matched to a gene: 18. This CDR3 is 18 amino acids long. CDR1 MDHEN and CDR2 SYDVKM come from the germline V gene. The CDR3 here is CATTRGASGRSSQETQYF. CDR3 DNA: TGTGCCACCACTAGGGGGGCTAGCGGGAGGTCGAGTCAAGAGACCCAGTACTTC.

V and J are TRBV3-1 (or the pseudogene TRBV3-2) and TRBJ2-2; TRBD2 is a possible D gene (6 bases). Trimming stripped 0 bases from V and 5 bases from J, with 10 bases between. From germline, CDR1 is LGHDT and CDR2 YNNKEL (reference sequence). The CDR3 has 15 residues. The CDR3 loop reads CASSQEGGRTGELFF. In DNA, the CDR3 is TGTGCCAGCAGCCAAGAGGGGGGAAGAACCGGGGAGCTGTTTTTT.

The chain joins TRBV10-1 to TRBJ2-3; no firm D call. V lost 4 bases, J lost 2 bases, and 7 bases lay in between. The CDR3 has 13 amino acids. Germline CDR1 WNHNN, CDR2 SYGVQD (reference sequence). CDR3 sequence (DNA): TGCGCCAGCAGTGGGGCAGTCACAGATACGCAGTATTTT. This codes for CASSGAVTDTQYF.

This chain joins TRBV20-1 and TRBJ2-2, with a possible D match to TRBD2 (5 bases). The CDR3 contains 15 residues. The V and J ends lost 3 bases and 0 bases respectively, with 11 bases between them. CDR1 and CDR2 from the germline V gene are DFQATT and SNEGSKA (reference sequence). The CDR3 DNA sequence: TGCAGTGCTAGTCGGCGGGCGTCGAACACCGGGGAGCTGTTTTTT. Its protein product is CSASRRASNTGELFF.

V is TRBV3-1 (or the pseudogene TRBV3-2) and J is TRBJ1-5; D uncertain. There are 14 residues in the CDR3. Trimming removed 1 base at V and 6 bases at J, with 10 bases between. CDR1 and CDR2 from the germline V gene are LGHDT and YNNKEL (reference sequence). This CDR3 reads CASSQGRTGQPQHF. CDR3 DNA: TGTGCCAGCAGCCAAGGACGTACGGGTCAGCCCCAGCATTTT.

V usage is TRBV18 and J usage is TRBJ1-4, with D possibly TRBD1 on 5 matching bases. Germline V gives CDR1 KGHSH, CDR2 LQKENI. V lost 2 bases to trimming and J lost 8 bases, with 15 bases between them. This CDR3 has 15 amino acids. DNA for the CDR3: TGTGCCAGCTCACCATTTTCAGGGAAGATCGAAAAACTGTTTTTT. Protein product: CASSPFSGKIEKLFF.

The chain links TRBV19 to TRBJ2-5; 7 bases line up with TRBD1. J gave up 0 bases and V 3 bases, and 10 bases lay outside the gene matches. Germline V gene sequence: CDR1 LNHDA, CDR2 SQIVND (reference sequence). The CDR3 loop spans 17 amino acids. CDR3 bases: TGTGCCAGTAGTATCGGGTACGCTGGGACAGACCAAGAGACCCAGTACTTC. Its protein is CASSIGYAGTDQETQYF. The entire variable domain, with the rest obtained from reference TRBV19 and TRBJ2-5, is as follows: DGGITQSPKYLFRKEGQNVTLSCEQNLNHDAMYWYRQDPGQGLRLIYYSQIVNDFQKGDIAEGYSVSREKKESFPLTVTSAQKNPTAFYLCASSIGYAGTDQETQYFGPGTRLLVL.

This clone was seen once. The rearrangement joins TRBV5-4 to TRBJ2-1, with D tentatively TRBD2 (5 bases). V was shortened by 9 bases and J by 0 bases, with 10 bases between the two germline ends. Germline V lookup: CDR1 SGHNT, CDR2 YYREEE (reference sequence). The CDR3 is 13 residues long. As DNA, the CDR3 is TGTGCCACGCGGACTGACTCCTACAATGAGCAGTTCTTC. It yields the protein CATRTDSYNEQFF. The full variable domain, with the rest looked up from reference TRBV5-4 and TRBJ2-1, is ETGVTQSPTHLIKTRGQQVTLRCSSQSGHNTVSWYQQALGQGPQFIFQYYREEENGRGNFPPRFSGLQFPNYSSELNVNALELDDSALYLCATRTDSYNEQFFGPGTRLTVL.

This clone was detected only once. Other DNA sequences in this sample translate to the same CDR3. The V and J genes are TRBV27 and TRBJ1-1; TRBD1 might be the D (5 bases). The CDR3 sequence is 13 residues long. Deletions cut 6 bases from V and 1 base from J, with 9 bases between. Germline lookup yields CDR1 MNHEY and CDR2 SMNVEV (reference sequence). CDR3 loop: CASSLTGNTEAFF. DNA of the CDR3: TGTGCCAGCAGCCTAACAGGGAACACTGAAGCTTTCTTT.

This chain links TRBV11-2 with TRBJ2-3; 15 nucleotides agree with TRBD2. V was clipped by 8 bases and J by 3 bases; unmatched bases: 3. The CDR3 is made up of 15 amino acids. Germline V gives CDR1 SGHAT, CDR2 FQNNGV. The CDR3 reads CASGGLAGGTDTQYF. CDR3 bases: TGTGCCAGCGGGGGACTAGCGGGAGGAACAGATACGCAGTATTTT.